This T cell receptor beta chain derives from a study of early T cells in non-severe SARS-CoV-2 infection. Study information: Unsorted whole-blood RNA was sequenced in bulk, leaving chains unpaired. Study observations and caveats: Anti-spike CD8 specificities were favored by VDJdb matching, whose results missed private and CD4 specificities.

The CDR3 loop spans 13 amino acids. CDR1 and CDR2 from the germline V gene are LGHNT and FRNRAP. The V gene lost 7 bases and the J gene lost 0 bases, with 9 bases spanning the gap. This clonotype has a handful of counts. Its antigen is currently unknown. The protocol attached unique molecular identifiers to individual cDNA molecules. TCRdb reprocessed the 5' RACE reads with MiXCR, giving one entry per CDR3 protein. The sample lists about 50,000 distinct CDR3 sequences, around 15% occurring once. The chain uses TRBV12-5 and TRBJ2-5, with D maybe TRBD1 (5 bases). The sequence came from an adult who was a healthcare worker with PCR-confirmed SARS-CoV-2 infection or an uninfected control (not recorded which). The material sequenced was whole blood, taken at baseline. CDR3 sequence (DNA): TGTGCTAGTGACCACAGGCACCAAGAGACCCAGTACTTC. This gives the protein CASDHRHQETQYF.